This T cell receptor (beta chain) appears in the sequencing data of a study of shared clonotypes between healthy human individuals. Whole-study findings and limits: In contrast to clonotypes shared by all four donors, non-shared clonotypes had lower generation probabilities. Despite large depth, sorted-subset datasets appeared incompletely sequenced.

The authors ran the assay at deep level. Using immunoSEQ multiplex PCR, the repertoire was profiled, and TCRdb retains in-frame clones only, with some absent. Of about 600,000 clones detected, around 97% appear once; the ten largest clones hold about 0.06%. Turning to this clone: The antigen remains undetermined.

The CDR3 has 15 residues. The V gene lost 6 bases and the J gene lost 2 bases, with 16 bases spanning the gap. Germline CDR1 is LNHDA and CDR2 is SQIVND (reference sequence). Researchers partitioned CD4+ cells into CD45RA+ naive and CD45RA-negative memory subsets. The TCR comes from a woman aged 25-40 years in good health. Sequenced material: naive CD4+ T cells sorted from blood. Described subset: CD45RA+ positively selected. The rearrangement uses TRBV19 and TRBJ2-5; D may be TRBD1 or TRBD2 (5 bases each). CDR3 coding DNA: TGTGCCAGTAGCCCCCGGGGCCGGCGACAAGAGACCCAGTACTTC. It yields the protein CASSPRGRRQETQYF.